Following are 26 T cell receptor beta chains from one sample sequenced in a study of blood T cell repertoires in COVID-19. Using immunoSEQ multiplex PCR, the repertoire was profiled, and TCRdb retains in-frame clones only, with some absent. The sample has 200,000 to 250,000 clones, 81% seen once. Sequenced material: PBMCs or T cells enriched from blood (not recorded which). Source of these receptors: a man aged 40-50 years who had recovered from COVID-19.

The chain uses TRBV5-1 and TRBJ2-7; 13 bases fit TRBD2. After removal of 3 bases from V and 5 bases from J, the junction contained 2 bases not matched to a gene. The CDR3 contains 14 residues. The V gene's germline CDR1 is SGHRS and CDR2 YFSETQ. This CDR3 is CASSWTSGSHEQYF. CDR3 DNA: TGCGCCAGCAGCTGGACTAGCGGGAGCCACGAGCAGTACTTC.

This clone was seen a few times. This rearrangement joins TRBV7-2 to TRBJ1-5; D is uncertain. CDR1 is SGHTA and CDR2 is FQGNSA in the germline V gene. The V end lost 1 base, the J end lost 3 bases, and 10 bases lay between the germline ends. The CDR3 has 15 residues. CDR3 coding DNA: TGTGCCAGCAGCTTAGTGGGCCAGCTCAATCAGCCCCAGCATTTT. Translation gives CASSLVGQLNQPQHF.

The chain couples TRBV4-1 to TRBJ2-6; D remains unclear. Trimming shortened V by 0 bases and J by 2 bases, and 11 bases separated the two germline ends. This CDR3 region has 17 residues. Germline assignment: CDR1 MGHRA and CDR2 YSYEKL. The DNA of the CDR3 is TGCGCCAGCAGCCAAGAGAACTCCGTTACTGGGGCCAACGTCCTGACTTTC. It yields the protein CASSQENSVTGANVLTF.

This clone was recorded only once. The rearrangement uses TRBV19 and TRBJ1-5; 8 nucleotides line up with TRBD1. The J segment lost 2 bases and the V segment lost 8 bases, leaving 14 bases of the junction unmatched. This CDR3 is built from 17 residues. Germline V gene data show CDR1 as LNHDA and CDR2 as SQIVND (reference sequence). The CDR3 spells CASYGQGRGWRNQPQHF. CDR3 nucleotides: TGTGCCAGTTATGGACAGGGCAGGGGTTGGCGCAATCAGCCCCAGCATTTT.

This chain links TRBV18 with TRBJ1-1, with D perhaps TRBD1 (6 bases). The V gene lost 2 bases and the J gene lost 7 bases, with 14 bases spanning the gap. Germline CDR1 and CDR2: KGHSH and LQKENI. This CDR3 region has 14 residues. The CDR3 region has the DNA TGTGCCAGCTCACCATACAGGGAATACAATGAAGCTTTCTTT. Protein product: CASSPYREYNEAFF. Complete variable domain (other parts from reference TRBV18 and TRBJ1-1): NAGVMQNPRHLVRRRGQEARLRCSPMKGHSHVYWYRQLPEEGLKFMVYLQKENIIDESGMPKERFSAEFPKEGPSILRIQQVVRGDSAAYFCASSPYREYNEAFFGQGTRLTVV.

V and J are TRBV2 and TRBJ1-5; 7 bases fit TRBD1. Looked up from germline, CDR1 is SNHLY and CDR2 is FYNNEI. The ends lost 6 bases at V and 1 base at J; junction bases unmatched: 6. This CDR3 contains 15 residues. This CDR3 reads CASRVGTVSNQPQHF. The CDR3 DNA sequence: TGTGCCAGCAGAGTAGGGACAGTAAGCAATCAGCCCCAGCATTTT.

The chain carries TRBV5-8 and TRBJ2-6; D may be TRBD2 (6 bases). V was cut by 7 bases and J by 2 bases, with 13 bases left in between. CDR1 SGHTS and CDR2 YDEGEE come from the germline V gene. The CDR3 contains 15 residues. CDR3 protein: CASSPWGAGANVLTF. As DNA, the CDR3 is TGTGCCAGCTCCCCATGGGGGGCTGGGGCCAACGTCCTGACTTTC.

This chain links TRBV21-1 with TRBJ2-5; TRBD2 was called by the table and not checked on the DNA. TRBV21-1 is designated a pseudogene. There are 12 residues in the CDR3. This CDR3 reads CATQTGKETQYF. The CDR3 coding sequence is TGTGCCACTCAGACGGGAAAAGAGACCCAGTACTTC.

The rearrangement uses TRBV11-2 and TRBJ1-6; 7 bases fit TRBD1. This CDR3 is built from 13 residues. V lost 6 bases, J lost 8 bases, and 4 bases stayed unmatched. Germline V gives CDR1 SGHAT, CDR2 FQNNGV. As DNA, the CDR3 is TGTGCCAGCAGTCGACAGGGATATTCACCCCTCCACTTT. This translates into CASSRQGYSPLHF.

The chain is built from TRBV28 and TRBJ1-5; maybe TRBD1 (6 bases). The V and J ends lost 7 bases and 1 base respectively, with 20 bases between them. There are 17 residues in the CDR3. Germline CDR1 is MDHEN and CDR2 is SYDVKM. In DNA, the CDR3 is TGTGCCAGCACCCTCGGGGGGGCCAGTTACAGCAATCAGCCCCAGCATTTT. This encodes CASTLGGASYSNQPQHF.

This clone was counted once. The chain joins TRBV2 to TRBJ1-4, with 9 bases lining up with TRBD1. V was clipped by 6 bases and J by 6 bases; unmatched bases: 2. The CDR3 is made up of 13 amino acids. CDR1 and CDR2 (germline): SNHLY, FYNNEI. The CDR3 here is CASSRDRDEKLFF. The CDR3 DNA reads as TGTGCCAGCAGCCGGGACAGGGATGAAAAACTGTTTTTT.

CDR3 amino acids: CASSPGQIYGYTF. The CDR3 bases are TGTGCCAGCAGTCCGGGACAGATCTATGGCTACACCTTC. V usage is TRBV12-3 or TRBV12-4 and J usage is TRBJ1-2; the match to TRBD1 covers 7 bases. The CDR3 runs to 13 residues. J was trimmed by 4 bases and V by 5 bases; bases with no gene match: 4.

This sequence joins TRBV4-1 and TRBJ2-7; D perhaps matches TRBD1 (6 bases). V shed 5 bases and J shed 4 bases, with 15 bases lying between them. Germline loops: CDR1 MGHRA, CDR2 YSYEKL. CDR3 size: 14 residues. CDR3 bases: TGCGCCAGCAGCTCCCGGGACACAATTTACGAGCAGTACTTC. Translated: CASSSRDTIYEQYF.

The V call is TRBV12-5, the J call TRBJ2-5; no reliable D call. CDR3 size: 12 residues. V lost 4 bases to trimming and J lost 4 bases, with 7 bases between them. Per the germline V gene, CDR1 is LGHNT and CDR2 is FRNRAP. As DNA, the CDR3 is TGTGCTAGTGGTTCCCAAATAGAGACCCAGTACTTC. It codes for CASGSQIETQYF.

The gene calls are TRBV6-5 and TRBJ1-2, with D uncertain. The V end lost 5 bases, the J end lost 5 bases, and 15 bases lay between the germline ends. CDR1 is MNHEY and CDR2 is SVGAGI in the germline V gene. The length of the CDR3 is 14 residues. CDR3 sequence (DNA): TGTGCCAGCAGTCCGGGAGAGGTGTTATATGGCTACACCTTC. Protein product: CASSPGEVLYGYTF.

This rearrangement joins TRBV5-1 to TRBJ2-7; 7 nucleotides line up with TRBD1. V was pared by 3 bases and J by 2 bases, with 8 bases of the junction left unmatched. This CDR3 is built from 15 residues. Germline V gene data show CDR1 as SGHRS and CDR2 as YFSETQ. The CDR3 sequence: CASSWGSGQPYEQYF. Written as DNA, the CDR3 is TGCGCCAGCAGCTGGGGGTCGGGACAGCCCTACGAGCAGTACTTC.

The chain recombines TRBV27 with TRBJ2-5; maybe TRBD1 (5 bases). The V gene lost 3 bases and the J gene lost 5 bases, with 10 bases spanning the gap. Germline V gene data show CDR1 as MNHEY and CDR2 as SMNVEV (reference sequence). CDR3 size: 13 residues. In DNA form, the CDR3 reads TGTGCCAGCAGTTTTAGACAGAGGGAGACCCAGTACTTC. It specifies CASSFRQRETQYF.

V usage is TRBV5-1 and J usage is TRBJ1-4, with TRBD1 matching 9 bases. V was pared by 4 bases and J by 8 bases, with 9 bases of the junction left unmatched. This CDR3 region has 15 residues. CDR1 and CDR2 from the germline V gene are SGHRS and YFSETQ. CDR3 DNA: TGCGCCAGCAGCCTTCCGGGACAGGGAGACGAAAAACTGTTTTTT. The encoded protein is CASSLPGQGDEKLFF.

This chain links TRBV6-5 with TRBJ1-2; weak D call: TRBD1 (6 bases). The length of the CDR3 is 14 residues. From germline, CDR1 is MNHEY and CDR2 SVGAGI. Trimming removed 7 bases at V and 2 bases at J, with 14 bases between. The CDR3 region is CASTRGASNYGYTF. The DNA of the CDR3 is TGTGCCAGCACCCGGGGGGCCTCCAACTATGGCTACACCTTC.

The gene calls are TRBV5-4 and TRBJ2-5; 9 nucleotides align to TRBD1. Unmatched junction bases numbered 4, after V lost 2 bases and J lost 5 bases. This CDR3 is 14 amino acids long. Germline V lookup: CDR1 SGHNT, CDR2 YYREEE (reference sequence). The CDR3 loop is CASSLTGGLETQYF. The DNA for the CDR3 is TGTGCCAGCAGCTTAACAGGGGGCCTTGAGACCCAGTACTTC.

The rearrangement links TRBV5-1 to TRBJ2-3; tentative D call: TRBD2 (6 bases). V was pared by 0 bases and J by 4 bases, with 15 bases between. This CDR3 has 16 residues. Germline assignment: CDR1 SGHRS and CDR2 YFSETQ. The CDR3 nucleotides read TGCGCCAGCAGCTTGGCGTCGGGAGCGGCGGCAGATACGCAGTATTTT. Its translation is CASSLASGAAADTQYF.

V usage is TRBV10-1 and J usage is TRBJ2-1, with 9 bases identical to TRBD2. Germline values: CDR1 WNHNN, CDR2 SYGVQD (reference sequence). Germline trimming cut 9 bases from V and 3 bases from J; bases unmatched to any gene: 9. The CDR3 totals 15 residues. The CDR3 coding sequence is TGCGCCAGTAGTAGCGGGAGTGCGGTCTACAATGAGCAGTTCTTC. This gives the protein CASSSGSAVYNEQFF.

This clone has a handful of counts. The chain employs TRBV5-6 and TRBJ2-1; TRBD2 aligns across 10 bases. CDR3 length: 16 residues. The V segment lost 4 bases and the J segment 4 bases; nucleotides outside the gene matches: 8. The germline gives CDR1 SGHDT, CDR2 YYEEEE. CDR3: CASSGYSGRSYNEQFF. The CDR3 nucleotides read TGTGCCAGCAGCGGCTATAGCGGGAGGAGTTACAATGAGCAGTTCTTC. The whole variable domain, filled in from reference TRBV5-6 and TRBJ2-1, reads DAGVTQSPTHLIKTRGQQVTLRCSPKSGHDTVSWYQQALGQGPQFIFQYYEEEERQRGNFPDRFSGHQFPNYSSELNVNALLLGDSALYLCASSGYSGRSYNEQFFGPGTRLTVL.

The chain carries TRBV20-1 and TRBJ1-4; possible D gene TRBD1, 5 bases. Germline CDR1 and CDR2: DFQATT and SNEGSKA (reference sequence). V lost 3 bases to trimming and J lost 4 bases, with 12 bases between them. The CDR3 is 14 amino acids. The CDR3 protein is CSASSGGGNEKLFF. In DNA, the CDR3 is TGCAGTGCTAGTTCCGGGGGGGGTAATGAAAAACTGTTTTTT.

This chain connects TRBV6-5 to TRBJ1-6; TRBD1 is a possible D gene (6 bases). The V end lost 7 bases, the J end lost 5 bases, and 12 bases lay between the germline ends. The length of the CDR3 is 14 residues. Germline CDR1 and CDR2: MNHEY and SVGAGI. CDR3 region: CASKGELDNSPLHF. The CDR3 DNA reads as TGTGCCAGCAAGGGGGAACTGGATAATTCACCCCTCCACTTT.

This rearrangement joins TRBV7-2 to TRBJ1-5; D gene uncertain. The germline CDR1 and CDR2 sequences are SGHTA and FQGNSA. The CDR3 length is 12 residues. V was shortened by 5 bases and J by 5 bases, with 7 bases between the two germline ends. The CDR3 region has the DNA TGTGCCAGCAGCCCCCCGGATCAGCCCCAGCATTTT. It is translated as CASSPPDQPQHF.